Detailed here is one T cell receptor beta chain. Its antigen remains unknown. Trimming took off 1 base at V and 2 bases at J, with 12 bases between the two ends. There are 15 residues in the CDR3. Germline values: CDR1 SNHLY, CDR2 FYNNEI. Using immunoSEQ multiplex PCR, the repertoire was profiled, and TCRdb retains in-frame clones only, with some absent. The sample contains about 20,000 clones, approximately 70% of which appear only once. CD4+ T cells specific for antigen were expanded with viral peptide pools by the ViraFEST assay before sequencing. Having been cultured for around ten days, the cells underwent CD4+ T cell isolation. The healthy vaccine recipients, who had no prior SARS-CoV-2 infection, showed negative nucleocapsid antibodies. Every well housed some 1.8 million PBMC, which grew in culture alongside roughly 10 IU/ml IL-2 and roughly 9.8 ug/ml peptides. The data were taken from a study of vaccination effects on CD4 cells after COVID-19.

General study findings and limits: There was only 1 of 255 vaccine-induced clones in healthy vaccinees that cross-reacted with common cold coronaviruses. Vaccine- and infection-induced clones showed marked clonal contraction late following vaccination. Convalescent patients in the study were few, and early post-infection timepoints were absent.

This chain connects TRBV2 to TRBJ2-7; D is perhaps TRBD1 (6 bases). The sequence was obtained from a human donor who received a COVID-19 vaccine. Sequencing used CD4+ T cells from PBMCs cultured with HCoV-NL63 spike peptides, obtained before COVID-19 vaccination. CDR3 coding DNA: TGTGCCAGCAGTGAAGGGACAGTCGGAGCCTACGAGCAGTACTTC. Its translation is CASSEGTVGAYEQYF.